The clone carrying this T cell receptor (beta chain) has a handful of counts. Antigen specificity is unknown. This specimen belongs to a study of post-analysis software for immune sequencing data. Across the whole study: The study covered relapsing-remitting, secondary progressive and progressive-relapsing courses of multiple sclerosis.

The library was made from cDNA and included unique molecular identifiers. There were roughly 0.95 to 11 million T cells, and roughly 0.5 million cDNA molecules came from them. In TCRdb, the PCR reads were re-called with MiXCR into one record per CDR3 protein. The sample has under 900,000 distinct CDR3 sequences, approximately 50% seen once. The CDR3 is made up of 16 amino acids. Unmatched junction bases numbered 8, after V lost 0 bases and J lost 5 bases. The germline gives CDR1 SGDLS, CDR2 YYNGEE. Study-level findings and limits: Patients used five TRBV segments, including TRBV5-6, TRBV5-1 and TRBV20-1, more often than controls. The study found significantly lower normalized Chao1 diversity in multiple sclerosis patients than in controls.

The sequence came from a girl under 18 with multiple sclerosis. J is TRBJ2-3 and V is TRBV9; TRBD2 matches at 8 bases. Sequencing was performed on blood. Here the CDR3 DNA reads TGTGCCAGCAGCGTAGGATGGCGGGGGGAGGGAGATACGCAGTATTTT. Translating it yields CASSVGWRGEGDTQYF.